The T cell receptor (beta chain) under discussion was sequenced for a study of T cell repertoires in cytomegalovirus infection. One entry per CDR3 protein results from TCRdb running MiXCR on the reads. The sample shows roughly 180,000 distinct CDR3 sequences, about 22% of them seen only once. The CDR3 length is 14 residues. Comment on this clonotype: Antigen specificity is unknown. One end of the junction varies from germline; a read error may be responsible.

This rearrangement joins TRBV12-3 or TRBV12-4 to TRBJ2-1; D is unresolved. The TCR originated in a human donor in good health (CMV status not recorded). Some clones in this sample may be carry-over from other donors' samples. Specimen: CD8+ T cells from cultured PBMCs, collected from culture after CMV antigen stimulation. The CDR3 bases are TGTGCCAGCAGTCTTGGAGCGTCCTACAATGAGCAGATCTTC. Amino acid sequence: CASSLGASYNEQIF.